This T cell receptor (beta chain) came from a study of shared clonotypes between healthy human individuals. Whole-study findings and limits: The study sampled only blood, and tissue repertoires likely differ. Non-shared clonotypes showed lower generation probabilities than clonotypes common to all four donors.

There were no recent acute infections or vaccinations among the donors, who were healthy HIV-negative adults. CD8 memory pooled CD45RO+ cells and CCR7-negative CD45RA+ TemRA cells. TCRdb's copy holds only in-frame clones and misses some; the assay was immunoSEQ multiplex PCR. The data show about 320,000 clones, roughly 87% seen once. Germline V CDR1 and CDR2: SGHAT, FQNNGV. With 7 bases removed from V and 4 bases from J, the gap between germline ends came to 13 bases. The CDR3 runs to 14 residues. With regard to this clone: Its antigen is still unknown.

Sequencing was carried out using memory CD8+ T cells sorted from blood. Indicated subset: CD45RO+ cells pooled with CCR7-negative TemRA cells. The chain employs TRBV11-2 and TRBJ2-2, with unresolved D. The sequence was obtained from a man younger than 30 in good health. The chain's CDR3 is CASTGVGLTGELFF. CDR3 coding DNA: TGTGCCAGCACCGGAGTCGGGCTCACCGGGGAGCTGTTTTTT. Variable domain in full (rest from reference TRBV11-2 and TRBJ2-2): EAGVAQSPRYKIIEKRQSVAFWCNPISGHATLYWYQQILGQGPKLLIQFQNNGVVDDSQLPKDRFSAERLKGVDSTLKIQPAKLEDSAVYLCASTGVGLTGELFFGEGSRLTVL.